The source of this T cell receptor beta chain is a study of early T cells in non-severe SARS-CoV-2 infection listed by TCRdb under 2021. A note on the overall study: Because TCR sequencing was done on bulk RNA from unsorted whole blood, the alpha and beta chains could not be paired. The investigation overall reported the following: VDJdb matching was skewed toward anti-spike CD8 responses and likely underestimated virus-specific expansions, missing private and CD4 specificities.

A case-control design nested within a healthcare worker cohort in London, UK, was used, with weekly nasopharyngeal swab PCR tests and blood sampling performed. Healthcare workers were recruited between 23 and 31 March 2020, during the week of the UK lockdown, and were followed weekly for up to roughly 15 weeks. This clonotype is identified as medium-sized (0.01 to 0.1%). The clone's antigen remains unknown. Base quality data are lacking; no much larger clone is found one base away. The trim is 4 bases for V and 0 bases for J, with a gap of 13 bases between the germline ends. The CDR3 goes from the cysteine to the phenylalanine over 15 residues. The only DNA kept is the CDR3, 45 bases in frame from the first base. According to the germline V gene, CDR1 reads SGDLS and CDR2 reads YYNGEE. The library was produced with 5' RACE. Reads for this sample came from a NextSeq 500. Unique molecular identifiers were attached to individual cDNA molecules in the TCR library protocol so that sequencing error and PCR bias could be corrected. Sequencing covered both TCR alpha and beta chains, and within each sample the abundances of alpha and beta sequences were tightly co-correlated. In the authors' own workflow: Decombinator V4 was used to perform V gene, J gene and CDR3 annotation of TCR sequences. TCRs were defined as expanded if a significant change between any two time points was detected under a Poisson model with p below 0.0001. Abundances of TCRs were expressed as counts per million after normalisation to the total number of TCRs sequenced in each sample. MAIT TCRs were defined by TRAV1-2 paired with TRAJ12, TRAJ20 or TRAJ33, and iNKT TCRs by TRAV10 paired with TRAJ18. VDJdb, accessed 1 November 2021, was searched for CMV, EBV and SARS-CoV-2 annotated TCRs, with TCRs annotated for multiple antigens excluded. Using fastp trimming at Q25 and MiXCR clonotype assembly, TCRdb reanalyzed the public sequencing data and kept in-frame beta chains. One record per CDR3 amino acid sequence lists the most common genes and DNA. TCRdb's processing, not the authors' own work, is the source of the V and J calls. Across this sample there are roughly 40,000 distinct CDR3 sequences, with under 8% seen only once. Of the sample, about 5.5% is held by the ten largest clones.

This TCR derives from an adult who was a healthcare worker with PCR-confirmed SARS-CoV-2 infection or an uninfected control (not recorded which). The specimen sequenced was whole blood. This chain joins TRBV9 to TRBJ1-1; the D segment could be TRBD1, given 6 matching bases. The DNA sequence is given as TGTGCCAGCAGCCCCAGAGCAGGGGTGAACACTGAAGCTTTCTTT. Its product reads: CASSPRAGVNTEAFF.